These 15 T cell receptor beta chains originate from one sample sequenced in a study of T-cell reconstitution after alpha-beta-depleted transplantation in children. Preparation of the TCRbeta library involved a method that used unique molecular identifiers. TCRdb ran MiXCR on the PCR reads and lists one entry per CDR3 protein. Seen here are 300,000 to 350,000 distinct CDR3 sequences, around 25% observed once, and the top ten hold 9.5% to 12%. Sample: PBMCs, mostly from graft donor cells, taken 180 days after TCRalphabeta/CD19-depleted stem cell transplant. The receptors here all came from a male patient younger than 18 who had a stem cell transplant for acute lymphoblastic leukemia, so the T cells may come from the graft donor.

This clonotype has more than one count but fewer than ten. The chain joins TRBV4-1 to TRBJ2-3; 13 nucleotides agree with TRBD2. CDR3 size: 17 residues. Germline trimming cut 8 bases from V and 1 base from J; bases unmatched to any gene: 9. CDR1 and CDR2 (germline): MGHRA, YSYEKL. CDR3: CASGTSGRARRTDTQYF. The DNA for the CDR3 is TGCGCCAGCGGTACTAGCGGGAGGGCGCGACGCACAGATACGCAGTATTTT.

The V gene is TRBV5-1, the J gene TRBJ2-7, with 7 bases lining up with TRBD1. With V trimmed by 4 bases and J by 1 base, 5 bases remained unmatched. Germline V lookup: CDR1 SGHRS, CDR2 YFSETQ. The CDR3 covers 14 residues. The CDR3 DNA follows: TGCGCCAGCAGCAAGAGACAGGGTTCCTACGAGCAGTACTTC. The encoded protein is CASSKRQGSYEQYF. The full variable domain, in which reference TRBV5-1 and TRBJ2-7 provide the parts outside the CDR3, is KAGVTQTPRYLIKTRGQQVTLSCSPISGHRSVSWYQQTPGQGLQFLFEYFSETQRNKGNFPGRFSGRQFSNSRSEMNVSTLELGDSALYLCASSKRQGSYEQYFGPGTRLTVT.

V and J are TRBV7-8 and TRBJ1-5, with D possibly being TRBD1 (6 bases). This CDR3 region has 15 residues. V was shortened by 3 bases and J by 6 bases, with 15 bases between the two germline ends. Germline CDR1 is SGHVS and CDR2 is FQNEAQ. In nucleotides, the CDR3 is TGTGCCAGCAGCTTCGCAGGGGCGGGAGGTCAGCCCCAGCATTTT. Its translation: CASSFAGAGGQPQHF. Combining the CDR3 with reference TRBV7-8 and TRBJ1-5 gives the whole variable domain GAGVSQSPRYKVAKRGQDVALRCDPISGHVSLFWYQQALGQGPEFLTYFQNEAQLDKSGLPSDRFFAERPEGSVSTLKIQRTQQEDSAVYLCASSFAGAGGQPQHFGDGTRLSIL.

This clonotype has more than one count but fewer than ten. CDR3 DNA sequence: TGTGCCAGCAGCCCCCATGGAGATACGCAGTATTTT. It encodes CASSPHGDTQYF. This rearrangement joins TRBV9 to TRBJ2-3, with D unclear. The V end was cut by 4 bases, the J end by 5 bases, with 8 bases between. Germline CDR1 and CDR2: SGDLS and YYNGEE. CDR3 length: 12 residues. Supplemented by reference TRBV9 and TRBJ2-3, the full variable domain reads DSGVTQTPKHLITATGQRVTLRCSPRSGDLSVYWYQQSLDQGLQFLIQYYNGEERAKGNILERFSAQQFPDLHSELNLSSLELGDSALYFCASSPHGDTQYFGPGTRLTVL.

The table lists this clonotype with a few counts. CDR3 sequence: CASSLGSGVSGNTIYF. The DNA for the CDR3 is TGTGCCAGCAGCTTAGGGTCGGGTGTCTCTGGAAACACCATATATTTT. V gene TRBV7-9 combines with J gene TRBJ1-3; D unclear. V gave up 1 base and J gave up 0 bases, with 10 bases separating them. The CDR3 has 16 amino acids. The germline V gene has CDR1 SEHNR and CDR2 FQNEAQ (reference sequence).

This clonotype came up a few times. J is TRBJ1-4 and V is TRBV6-1; TRBD1 aligns across 9 bases. Looked up from germline, CDR1 is MNHNS and CDR2 is SASEGT. This CDR3 contains 16 residues. The V and J ends lost 6 bases and 12 bases, in that order; junction bases with no gene match: 17. The CDR3 DNA reads TGTGCCAGCAGCCACCTACCACTGGGACAGGGTGCTGAACTGTTTTTT. Translated: CASSHLPLGQGAELFF.

There are a few counts of this clonotype. V gene TRBV14 combines with J gene TRBJ2-7; no definite D call. CDR1 is SGHDN, CDR2 FVKESK, per germline. V lost 0 bases to trimming and J lost 7 bases, with 13 bases between them. CDR3 length equals 14 residues. CDR3 amino acids: CASSQETWMWEQYF. CDR3 DNA: TGTGCCAGCAGCCAAGAAACATGGATGTGGGAGCAGTACTTC. Drawing the rest from reference TRBV14 and TRBJ2-7, the complete variable domain is EAGVTQFPSHSVIEKGQTVTLRCDPISGHDNLYWYRRVMGKEIKFLLHFVKESKQDESGMPNNRFLAERTGGTYSTLKVQPAELEDSGVYFCASSQETWMWEQYFGPGTRLTVT.

This clonotype was seen only a few times. This chain uses TRBV6-1 with TRBJ2-5, with TRBD2 matching over 9 bases. Trimming cost V 7 bases and J 5 bases; bases outside gene matches: 5. This CDR3 region has 13 residues. Germline V CDR1 and CDR2: MNHNS, SASEGT. The CDR3 spells CASKRSGSETQYF. In nucleotides, the CDR3 is TGTGCCAGCAAACGTAGCGGGAGTGAGACCCAGTACTTC.

This clonotype was found a few times. In nucleotides, the CDR3 is TGTGCCAGCAGCCCATTCCGGGACCCCGTGAACAGCAATCAGCCCCAGCATTTT. Its protein is CASSPFRDPVNSNQPQHF. V gene TRBV6-1 combines with J gene TRBJ1-5, with D possibly being TRBD1 (5 bases). Between the trimmed V and J ends, which lost 6 bases and 1 base, there was a span of 22 bases. Germline V CDR1 and CDR2: MNHNS, SASEGT. The CDR3 loop spans 18 amino acids.

CDR3 sequence reads: CASSLSGGSPYEQYF. Written as DNA, the CDR3 is TGCGCCAGCAGCTTGAGTGGAGGGTCCCCCTACGAGCAGTACTTC. The chain has TRBV5-1 and TRBJ2-7; TRBD2 might be the D (6 bases). This CDR3 has 15 residues. Germline CDR1 SGHRS, CDR2 YFSETQ. Deletions cut 1 base from V and 2 bases from J, with 13 bases between.

This clonotype turned up a few times. The chain carries TRBV5-1 and TRBJ2-1, with TRBD1 matching over 8 bases. The junction had 25 bases not matched to a gene; V was cut back by 3 bases and J by 2 bases. The CDR3 runs to 22 residues. Germline CDR1 SGHRS, CDR2 YFSETQ. CDR3 coding DNA: TGCGCCAGCAGCTCTTCCAACGGACAGGGAAATTCCGGCGGGGCCGCCTACAATGAGCAGTTCTTC. Residues: CASSSSNGQGNSGGAAYNEQFF.

The V gene is TRBV27, the J gene TRBJ2-1; TRBD2 is a possible D gene (6 bases). Trimming removed 4 bases at V and 8 bases at J, with 21 bases between. Germline V gene data show CDR1 as MNHEY and CDR2 as SMNVEV (reference sequence). The CDR3 has 16 residues. CDR3 bases: TGTGCCAGCAGTTCCCGCCCGAGCGGGCTCTTGCATGAGCAGTTCTTC. Translation: CASSSRPSGLLHEQFF.

This clonotype was counted only a few times. The chain links TRBV5-1 to TRBJ1-1; D remains unclear. Trimming pared 2 bases from V and 0 bases from J, leaving 11 bases between. Germline CDR1 is SGHRS and CDR2 is YFSETQ. The CDR3 extends over 15 amino acids. The CDR3 DNA sequence: TGCGCCAGCAGCTTTTCCAACACTCTGAACACTGAAGCTTTCTTT. It specifies CASSFSNTLNTEAFF.

This clonotype was picked up a small number of times. The chain links TRBV20-1 to TRBJ2-1; D is undetermined. Looked up from germline, CDR1 is DFQATT and CDR2 is SNEGSKA (reference sequence). The CDR3 runs 14 residues. Trimming took off 1 base at V and 0 bases at J, with 7 bases between the two ends. The CDR3 loop reads CSARVVSSYNEQFF. The CDR3 DNA reads TGCAGTGCTAGAGTCGTTAGCTCCTACAATGAGCAGTTCTTC.

V and J are TRBV4-1 and TRBJ2-7, with 8 positions matching TRBD1. The junction had 4 bases not matched to a gene; V was cut back by 7 bases and J by 2 bases. Germline V gene sequence: CDR1 MGHRA, CDR2 YSYEKL. The CDR3 loop spans 13 amino acids. The DNA of the CDR3 is TGCGCCAGCAACCTGGACAGGGCCTACGAGCAGTACTTC. Its translation is CASNLDRAYEQYF.